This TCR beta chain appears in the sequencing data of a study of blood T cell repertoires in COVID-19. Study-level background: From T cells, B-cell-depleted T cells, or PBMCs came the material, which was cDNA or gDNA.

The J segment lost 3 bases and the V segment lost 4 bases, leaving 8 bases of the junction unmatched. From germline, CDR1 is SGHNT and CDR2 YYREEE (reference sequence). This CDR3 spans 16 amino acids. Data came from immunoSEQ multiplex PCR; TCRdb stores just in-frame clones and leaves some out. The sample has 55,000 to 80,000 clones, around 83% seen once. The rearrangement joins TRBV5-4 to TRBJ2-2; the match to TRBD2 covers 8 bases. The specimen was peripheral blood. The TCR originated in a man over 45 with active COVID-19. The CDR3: CASSLFAGGDTGELFF. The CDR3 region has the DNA TGTGCCAGCAGCCTGTTTGCGGGAGGAGACACCGGGGAGCTGTTTTTT.